The 32 T cell receptor beta chains presented below share a single source sample, sequenced in a study of T cells in localized non-small cell lung cancer (dated by TCRdb to about 2020). The library was made by the immunoSEQ multiplex PCR assay. As stored in TCRdb, this immuneACCESS dataset retains in-frame rearrangements with V and J assigned. A fraction of the clones does not appear; measured against another copy, unresolved V genes explain less than half of the discrepancy, and the remainder lacks a known reason. For this sample there are about 2,100 clones; about 32% appear just once. Clones ranked in the top ten supply 12% of the sample. Sequencing was performed on normal lung tissue next to the tumor, taken before any cancer treatment. The receptor set was obtained from a male donor aged 60 or over with stage I squamous cell lung carcinoma.

This clone is medium-sized by share. Other nucleotide sequences in the sample specify the same CDR3. The chain employs TRBV9 and TRBJ2-3, with 13 positions matching TRBD2. The CDR3 covers 16 residues. Germline CDR1 is SGDLS and CDR2 is YYNGEE. V lost 4 bases, J lost 5 bases, and 7 bases stayed unmatched. The CDR3 region is CASSPPGLAGQDTQYF. As DNA, the CDR3 is TGTGCCAGCAGCCCGCCGGGACTAGCGGGACAAGATACGCAGTATTTT. The variable domain in full, completed from reference TRBV9 and TRBJ2-3, reads DSGVTQTPKHLITATGQRVTLRCSPRSGDLSVYWYQQSLDQGLQFLIQYYNGEERAKGNILERFSAQQFPDLHSELNLSSLELGDSALYFCASSPPGLAGQDTQYFGPGTRLTVL.

The rearrangement uses TRBV18 and TRBJ2-3; 12 bases match TRBD2. V lost 5 bases, J lost 0 bases, and 3 bases stayed unmatched. Germline V gene data show CDR1 as KGHSH and CDR2 as LQKENI. This CDR3 is 16 amino acids long. The DNA of the CDR3 is TGTGCCAGCTCATCGCTAGCGGGAGGGAGCACAGATACGCAGTATTTT. Translated, it gives CASSSLAGGSTDTQYF. Full variable domain (remainder filled in from reference TRBV18 and TRBJ2-3): NAGVMQNPRHLVRRRGQEARLRCSPMKGHSHVYWYRQLPEEGLKFMVYLQKENIIDESGMPKERFSAEFPKEGPSILRIQQVVRGDSAAYFCASSSLAGGSTDTQYFGPGTRLTVL.

The chain combines TRBV28 with TRBJ2-1, with D tentatively TRBD2 (6 bases). Germline V gene lookup returns CDR1 MDHEN and CDR2 SYDVKM. This CDR3 is 15 amino acids long. Trimming removed 3 bases from V and 8 bases from J, with 17 bases in between. CDR3 sequence: CASSFLRERSYEQFF. DNA of the CDR3: TGTGCCAGCAGTTTTTTGCGGGAAAGGTCGTATGAGCAGTTCTTC.

The V gene is TRBV28, the J gene TRBJ2-7, with TRBD2 matching 9 bases. CDR1 and CDR2 (germline): MDHEN, SYDVKM. The junction had 6 bases not matched to a gene; V was cut back by 10 bases and J by 2 bases. The CDR3 covers 13 residues. CDR3 residues: CATGTSQAYEQYF. The DNA of the CDR3 is TGTGCCACGGGGACTAGCCAAGCCTACGAGCAGTACTTC.

The chain couples TRBV28 to TRBJ2-1; TRBD2 agrees at 7 bases. The junction had 11 bases not matched to a gene; V was cut back by 6 bases and J by 12 bases. Germline-derived CDR1 and CDR2 are MDHEN and SYDVKM. The CDR3 contains 13 residues. The CDR3, as DNA: TGTGCCAGCAGCTCGCCGGGACTACTGTCGCAGTTCTTC. Its protein product is CASSSPGLLSQFF.

V and J are TRBV28 and TRBJ2-7; D might be TRBD2 (6 bases). The V and J ends lost 8 bases and 6 bases respectively, with 20 bases between them. This CDR3 region has 14 residues. Germline assignment: CDR1 MDHEN and CDR2 SYDVKM. The CDR3 loop reads CASCLRDGPREQYF. The CDR3 DNA sequence: TGTGCCAGCTGCCTGCGGGACGGCCCTCGCGAGCAGTACTTC.

This clone has just a few counts. The chain employs TRBV19 and TRBJ1-1; 7 positions agree with TRBD1. The CDR3 length is 15 residues. The V segment lost 9 bases and the J segment 1 base; nucleotides outside the gene matches: 11. Germline CDR1 is LNHDA and CDR2 is SQIVND (reference sequence). The CDR3: CASRDSAESNTEAFF. The CDR3, as DNA: TGTGCCAGCCGGGACAGTGCGGAGTCGAACACTGAAGCTTTCTTT.

This clone is medium-sized in the sample. V gene TRBV9 combines with J gene TRBJ1-5; no clear D. V lost 1 base to trimming and J lost 4 bases, with 12 bases between them. The CDR3 runs to 15 residues. Germline assignment: CDR1 SGDLS and CDR2 YYNGEE. Written as DNA, the CDR3 is TGTGCCAGCAGCGTATATGGGGATAGGAATCAGCCCCAGCATTTT. Protein product: CASSVYGDRNQPQHF.

This clone was observed a few times. The chain recombines TRBV6-8 with TRBJ2-7; 9 positions match TRBD2. CDR1 is MNHGY and CDR2 is SAAAGT in the germline V gene. This CDR3 is built from 14 residues. With V trimmed by 8 bases and J by 2 bases, 7 bases remained unmatched. The CDR3 is CASLSGSTAYEQYF. CDR3 nucleotide sequence: TGTGCCAGCCTTAGCGGGAGTACCGCCTACGAGCAGTACTTC.

By share, this clone counts as large. J is TRBJ2-2 and V is TRBV6-8; D may be TRBD1 (6 bases). Per germline, CDR1 MNHGY and CDR2 SAAAGT. This CDR3 has 15 residues. Trimming took off 6 bases at V and 7 bases at J, with 18 bases between the two ends. The CDR3 protein is CASRGTATGIGELFF. For the CDR3, the DNA is TGTGCCAGCAGGGGGACGGCGACAGGTATCGGGGAGCTGTTTTTT.

This chain links TRBV18 with TRBJ2-7; tentatively, D is TRBD1 or TRBD2 (6 bases each). V gave up 6 bases and J gave up 2 bases, with 14 bases separating them. The germline V gene encodes CDR1 KGHSH and CDR2 LQKENI. The CDR3 length is 14 residues. CDR3 nucleotide sequence: TGTGCCAGCTCTCTGGGGGCGGGAACCTACGAGCAGTACTTC. As protein: CASSLGAGTYEQYF.

This clone was recorded only once. J is TRBJ2-2 and V is TRBV29-1; D is uncertain. Trimming cost V 6 bases and J 6 bases, with 11 bases left between them. This CDR3 is built from 12 residues. Germline V lookup: CDR1 SQVTM, CDR2 ANQGSEA. The CDR3 loop is CSVRRSPGELFF. The CDR3, as DNA: TGCAGCGTACGCAGGTCCCCCGGGGAGCTGTTTTTT.

This clone is medium-sized in the sample. This chain connects TRBV9 to TRBJ1-5, with D hard to call. V lost 10 bases and J lost 0, with 20 bases in between. From germline, CDR1 is SGDLS and CDR2 YYNGEE. The CDR3 length is 16 residues. CDR3 residues: CADRGRARYSNQPQHF. The CDR3 DNA sequence: TGTGCCGACCGAGGGAGGGCCCGTTATAGCAATCAGCCCCAGCATTTT.

The gene calls are TRBV4-1 and TRBJ2-7; a weak D match, TRBD2 (6 bases). CDR1 is MGHRA, CDR2 YSYEKL, per germline. This CDR3 has 16 residues. V was cut by 0 bases and J by 3 bases, with 15 bases left in between. DNA for the CDR3: TGCGCCAGCAGCCAAGAACCAGTAGCGGAGCTCTACGAGCAGTACTTC. This sequence encodes CASSQEPVAELYEQYF.

The chain joins TRBV19 to TRBJ1-1; no definite D call. This CDR3 region has 15 residues. CDR1 is LNHDA and CDR2 is SQIVND in the germline V gene (reference sequence). The V and J ends lost 2 bases and 7 bases respectively, with 17 bases between them. The CDR3 loop is CASSISPSRNGEAFF. In DNA form, the CDR3 reads TGTGCCAGTAGTATATCCCCCTCTAGAAACGGTGAAGCTTTCTTT.

This clone was detected once. The rearrangement joins TRBV14 to TRBJ2-5; D is perhaps TRBD1 (6 bases). Germline loops: CDR1 SGHDN, CDR2 FVKESK. Trimming cost V 7 bases and J 4 bases, with 13 bases left between them. This CDR3 is 13 amino acids long. This CDR3 reads CASTQGLGETQYF. The CDR3 nucleotides are TGTGCCAGCACTCAGGGGCTGGGAGAGACCCAGTACTTC.

The J gene is TRBJ2-7, the V gene TRBV18; D is unclear. This CDR3 is 15 amino acids long. Germline V gene data show CDR1 as KGHSH and CDR2 as LQKENI. With 2 bases removed from V and 5 bases from J, the gap between germline ends came to 16 bases. The CDR3 DNA is TGTGCCAGCTCACCAGTGGCAGGCCTTGAGAACGAGCAGTACTTC. Amino acid sequence: CASSPVAGLENEQYF.

CDR3 nucleotide sequence: TGTGCCAGCAGCTTGGGTCAGGGGGACTATGGCTACACCTTC. The encoded protein is CASSLGQGDYGYTF. The V gene is TRBV11-3, the J gene TRBJ1-2, with 7 nucleotides matching TRBD1. From germline, CDR1 is SGHNT and CDR2 YENEEA. Trimming took 3 bases from V and 3 from J; bases not matched to a gene: 4. The CDR3 is made up of 14 amino acids.

This clone was seen more than once but under ten times. The V call is TRBV6-8, the J call TRBJ2-1; D ambiguous. V was trimmed by 4 bases and J by 6 bases, leaving 13 bases between them. This CDR3 region has 14 residues. Germline-derived CDR1 and CDR2 are MNHGY and SAAAGT. The CDR3 sequence: CASSFRALVNEQFF. The CDR3, as DNA: TGTGCCAGCAGTTTCCGGGCCCTCGTCAATGAGCAGTTCTTC.

This chain joins TRBV11-3 and TRBJ2-1, with 12 positions matching TRBD1. The germline V gene has CDR1 SGHNT and CDR2 YENEEA. CDR3 length: 14 residues. V shed 6 bases, J shed 8 bases, and the junction held 5 bases outside the gene matches. The CDR3 sequence is CASSWDRGHDEQFF. The CDR3 nucleotides are TGTGCCAGCAGTTGGGACAGGGGGCATGATGAGCAGTTCTTC. Based on the CDR3 plus reference TRBV11-3 and TRBJ2-1, the full variable domain is EAGVVQSPRYKIIEKKQPVAFWCNPISGHNTLYWYLQNLGQGPELLIRYENEEAVDDSQLPKDRFSAERLKGVDSTLKIQPAELGDSAVYLCASSWDRGHDEQFFGPGTRLTVL.

This clone was observed a handful of times. The chain recombines TRBV11-3 with TRBJ2-2, with 9 bases identical to TRBD1. V lost 1 base to trimming and J lost 4 bases; unmatched junction nucleotides: 4. The CDR3 totals 16 residues. The germline gives CDR1 SGHNT, CDR2 YENEEA. CDR3 residues: CASSLGGQGSTGELFF. The CDR3 coding sequence is TGTGCCAGCAGCTTAGGGGGACAGGGTAGCACCGGGGAGCTGTTTTTT.

The J gene is TRBJ2-1, the V gene TRBV28, with TRBD2 identical over 9 bases. This CDR3 contains 17 residues. With 3 bases clipped from V and 9 bases from J, the junction kept 15 bases outside the gene matches. Germline values: CDR1 MDHEN, CDR2 SYDVKM. The CDR3 DNA reads TGTGCCAGCAGTTTCTCCCGGGGTAGCGGGAGAAAAGGTGAGCAGTTCTTC. Translating it yields CASSFSRGSGRKGEQFF.

The V gene is TRBV28, the J gene TRBJ1-1, with 8 bases identical to TRBD1. This CDR3 has 15 amino acids. The V gene's germline CDR1 is MDHEN and CDR2 SYDVKM. The V gene end was trimmed by 8 bases and the J gene end by 3 bases; junction bases not matched to a gene: 11. CDR3 coding DNA: TGTGCCAGCGTCGGTCAGGGGGCCGGGGACACTGAAGCTTTCTTT. This codes for CASVGQGAGDTEAFF.

The chain joins TRBV29-1 to TRBJ1-1, with a possible D match to TRBD1 (6 bases). Per the germline V gene, CDR1 is SQVTM and CDR2 is ANQGSEA. CDR3 length: 13 residues. Between the trimmed V and J ends, which lost 3 bases and 5 bases, there was a span of 13 bases. The CDR3 sequence is CSVESQGSTEAFF. CDR3 in DNA: TGCAGCGTTGAGTCCCAGGGGTCAACTGAAGCTTTCTTT.

V gene TRBV19 combines with J gene TRBJ1-5; D gene uncertain. V gave up 1 base and J gave up 6 bases, with 7 bases separating them. CDR3 size: 13 residues. Germline V gene data show CDR1 as LNHDA and CDR2 as SQIVND (reference sequence). The CDR3 sequence is CASSIGGSQPQHF. The CDR3 bases are TGTGCCAGTAGTATAGGGGGATCTCAGCCCCAGCATTTT. Filled out from reference TRBV19 and TRBJ1-5, the complete variable domain reads DGGITQSPKYLFRKEGQNVTLSCEQNLNHDAMYWYRQDPGQGLRLIYYSQIVNDFQKGDIAEGYSVSREKKESFPLTVTSAQKNPTAFYLCASSIGGSQPQHFGDGTRLSIL.

The chain uses TRBV29-1 and TRBJ1-1; no reliable D call. The CDR3 sequence is 13 residues long. In germline, CDR1 is SQVTM, CDR2 ANQGSEA. Trimming removed 5 bases from V and 2 bases from J, with 12 bases in between. CDR3 in DNA: TGCAGCGTTCGGGTAGGGTTTAACACTGAAGCTTTCTTT. Translated: CSVRVGFNTEAFF.

The chain joins TRBV2 to TRBJ2-7; 9 bases line up with TRBD1. The CDR3 spans 13 residues. Germline CDR1 SNHLY, CDR2 FYNNEI. V lost 6 bases to trimming and J lost 7 bases; unmatched junction nucleotides: 7. DNA for the CDR3: TGTGCCAGCAGGGGACAGGGACCCGGGGAGCAGTACTTC. Its protein is CASRGQGPGEQYF.

The chain carries TRBV6-8 and TRBJ1-5; D is undetermined. V was cut by 9 bases and J by 3 bases, with 18 bases left in between. The CDR3 has 15 residues. Germline values: CDR1 MNHGY, CDR2 SAAAGT. CDR3 protein: CASHHRRQNNQPQHF. The DNA for the CDR3 is TGTGCCAGTCACCACAGACGGCAGAACAATCAGCCCCAGCATTTT.

This clone is large by share. This sequence joins TRBV28 and TRBJ2-7; TRBD2 matches 9 bases. The V gene end was trimmed by 4 bases and the J gene end by 4 bases; junction bases not matched to a gene: 14. CDR1 is MDHEN and CDR2 is SYDVKM in the germline V gene. The CDR3 covers 17 residues. This CDR3 is CASSSGGGRAGAYEQYF. The CDR3 DNA sequence: TGTGCCAGCAGTTCTGGGGGCGGGAGGGCTGGTGCTTACGAGCAGTACTTC.

CDR3 in DNA: TGTGCCTGGTCTGAATATAGCAATCAGCCCCAGCATTTT. Its translation: CAWSEYSNQPQHF. This chain connects TRBV30 to TRBJ1-5, with D unresolved. CDR1 and CDR2 (germline): GTSNPN, SVGIG (reference sequence). CDR3 length: 13 residues. V lost 5 bases to trimming and J lost 0 bases, with 8 bases between them.

In its sample, this clone was seen a few times. The CDR3 loop reads CASSLALANTEAFF. CDR3 nucleotide sequence: TGTGCCAGCAGCTTGGCGCTTGCGAACACTGAAGCTTTCTTT. This chain connects TRBV11-3 to TRBJ1-1, with unresolved D. Trimming removed 3 bases at V and 1 base at J, with 9 bases between. This CDR3 contains 14 residues. Germline CDR1 and CDR2: SGHNT and YENEEA.

The J gene is TRBJ1-1, the V gene TRBV18; TRBD1 is a possible D gene (5 bases). The ends were cut back, 0 bases at V and 3 bases at J, with 5 bases in the middle. This CDR3 is 13 amino acids long. CDR1 and CDR2 from the germline V gene are KGHSH and LQKENI. CDR3 nucleotide sequence: TGTGCCAGCTCACCACCCAGGGACACTGAAGCTTTCTTT. Its translation: CASSPPRDTEAFF.